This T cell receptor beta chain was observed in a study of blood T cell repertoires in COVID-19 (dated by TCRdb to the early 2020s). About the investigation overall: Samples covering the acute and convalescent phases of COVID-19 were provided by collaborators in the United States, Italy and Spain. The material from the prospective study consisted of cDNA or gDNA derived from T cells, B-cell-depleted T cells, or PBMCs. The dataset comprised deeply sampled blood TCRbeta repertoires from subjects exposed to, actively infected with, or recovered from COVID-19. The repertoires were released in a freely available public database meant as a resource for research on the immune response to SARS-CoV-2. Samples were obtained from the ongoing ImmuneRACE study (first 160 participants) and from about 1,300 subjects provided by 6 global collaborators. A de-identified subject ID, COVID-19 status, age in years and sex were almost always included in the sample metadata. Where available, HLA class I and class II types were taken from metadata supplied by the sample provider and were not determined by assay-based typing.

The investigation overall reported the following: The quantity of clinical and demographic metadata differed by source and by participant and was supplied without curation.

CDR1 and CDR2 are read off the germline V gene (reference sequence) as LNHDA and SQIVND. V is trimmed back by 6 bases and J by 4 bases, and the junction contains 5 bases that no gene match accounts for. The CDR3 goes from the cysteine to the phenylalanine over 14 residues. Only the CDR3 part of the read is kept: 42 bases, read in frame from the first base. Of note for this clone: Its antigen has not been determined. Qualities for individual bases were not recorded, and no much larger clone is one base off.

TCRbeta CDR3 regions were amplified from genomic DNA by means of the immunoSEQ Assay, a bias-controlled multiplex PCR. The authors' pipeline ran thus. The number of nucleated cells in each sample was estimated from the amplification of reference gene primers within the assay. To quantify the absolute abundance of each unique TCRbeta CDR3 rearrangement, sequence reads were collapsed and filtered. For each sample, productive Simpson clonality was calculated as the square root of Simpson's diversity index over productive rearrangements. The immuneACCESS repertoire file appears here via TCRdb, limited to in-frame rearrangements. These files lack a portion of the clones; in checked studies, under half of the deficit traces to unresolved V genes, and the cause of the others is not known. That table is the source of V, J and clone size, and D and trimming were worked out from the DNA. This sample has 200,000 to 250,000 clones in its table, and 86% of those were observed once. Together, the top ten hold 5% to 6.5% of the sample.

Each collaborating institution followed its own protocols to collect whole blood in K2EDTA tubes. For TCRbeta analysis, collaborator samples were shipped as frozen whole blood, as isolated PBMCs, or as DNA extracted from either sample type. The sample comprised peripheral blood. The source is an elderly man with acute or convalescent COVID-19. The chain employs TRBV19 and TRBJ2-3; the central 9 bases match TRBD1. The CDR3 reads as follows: CASRLQGASDTQYF. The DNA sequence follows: TGTGCCAGTAGGCTACAGGGGGCGTCAGATACGCAGTATTTT.